This TCR beta chain originates from a study of human T cells and chemical hapten exposure. Looking at the study overall: Alopecia universalis, totalis or areata was present in patients who were mostly female. General observations from the study: Relative to controls, expanded TCRs formed significantly more large CDR3 similarity clusters.

TCRdb reprocessed the RACE reads with MiXCR, giving one entry per CDR3 protein. The sample includes 84,000 or so distinct CDR3 sequences, 10% of them seen just once. Indicated time point: patch test 1, 2 weeks after DPC sensitization. Treatment meaning: therapeutic diphenylcyclopropenone sensitization with weekly scalp DPC. The J segment lost 4 bases and the V segment lost 5 bases, leaving 9 bases of the junction unmatched. Germline V lookup: CDR1 MNHEY, CDR2 SMNVEV (reference sequence). This CDR3 contains 15 residues. This clonotype was picked up many times. Antigen specificity is unknown. The receptor was isolated from a man aged 35 to 55 with alopecia areata. Some clones in this sample may be carry-over from other donors' samples. This rearrangement joins TRBV27 to TRBJ1-2; 8 bases are shared with TRBD1. Here the sequenced sample was whole blood, taken in connection with sensitization to the hapten diphenylcyclopropenone (DPC). CDR3 DNA: TGTGCCAGCAGTCCAGACAGGGGCGCTACCTATGGCTACACCTTC. Protein sequence: CASSPDRGATYGYTF.